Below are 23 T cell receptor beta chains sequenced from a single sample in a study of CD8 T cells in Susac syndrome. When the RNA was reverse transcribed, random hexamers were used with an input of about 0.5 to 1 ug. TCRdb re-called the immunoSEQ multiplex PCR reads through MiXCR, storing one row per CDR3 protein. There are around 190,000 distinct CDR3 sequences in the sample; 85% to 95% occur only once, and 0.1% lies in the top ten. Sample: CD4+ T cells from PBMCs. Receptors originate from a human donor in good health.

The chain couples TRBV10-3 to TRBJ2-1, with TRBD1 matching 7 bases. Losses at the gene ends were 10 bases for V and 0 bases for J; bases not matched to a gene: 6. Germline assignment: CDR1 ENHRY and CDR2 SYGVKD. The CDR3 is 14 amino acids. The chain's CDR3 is CATTGVGSYNEQFF. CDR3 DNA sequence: TGTGCCACAACAGGGGTAGGCTCCTACAATGAGCAGTTCTTC.

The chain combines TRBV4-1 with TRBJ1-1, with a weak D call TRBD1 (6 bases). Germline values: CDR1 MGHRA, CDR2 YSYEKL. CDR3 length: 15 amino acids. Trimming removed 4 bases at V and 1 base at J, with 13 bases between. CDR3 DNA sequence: TGCGCCAGCAGCCTCGGCCCGACAGGGAACACTGAAGCTTTCTTT. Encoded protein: CASSLGPTGNTEAFF.

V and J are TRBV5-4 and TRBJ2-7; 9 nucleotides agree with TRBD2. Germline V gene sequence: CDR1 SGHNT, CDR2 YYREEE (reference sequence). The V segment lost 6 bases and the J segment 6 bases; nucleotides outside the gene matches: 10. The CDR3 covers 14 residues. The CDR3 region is CASNPIAGVLEQYV. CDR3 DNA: TGTGCCAGCAACCCTATAGCGGGAGTCCTCGAGCAGTACGTC.

The CDR3 loop is CATSGTGALNQPQHF. CDR3 coding DNA: TGTGCCACCTCCGGGACAGGGGCTTTAAATCAGCCCCAGCATTTT. The chain has TRBV12-3 or TRBV12-4 and TRBJ1-5; TRBD1 matches 10 bases. CDR3 size: 15 residues. V lost 10 bases, J lost 4 bases, and 10 bases stayed unmatched.

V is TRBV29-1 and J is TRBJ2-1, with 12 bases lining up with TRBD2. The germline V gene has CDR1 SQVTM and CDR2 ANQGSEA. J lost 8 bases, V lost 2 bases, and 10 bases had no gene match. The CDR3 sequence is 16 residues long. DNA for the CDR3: TGCAGCGTTGAATTCCCTAGCGGGAGGGCAGACGATGAGCAGTTCTTC. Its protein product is CSVEFPSGRADDEQFF.

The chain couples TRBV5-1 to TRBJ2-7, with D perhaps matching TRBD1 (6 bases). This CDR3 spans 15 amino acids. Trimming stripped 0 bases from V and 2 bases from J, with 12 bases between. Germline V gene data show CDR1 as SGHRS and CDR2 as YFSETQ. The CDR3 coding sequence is TGCGCCAGCAGCTTGGCTGGGCAGGGGACCTACGAGCAGTACGTC. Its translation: CASSLAGQGTYEQYV.

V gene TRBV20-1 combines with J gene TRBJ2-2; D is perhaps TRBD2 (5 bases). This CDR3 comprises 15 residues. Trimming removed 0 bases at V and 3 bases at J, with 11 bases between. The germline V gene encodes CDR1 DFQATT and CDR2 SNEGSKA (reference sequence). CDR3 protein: CSARDTRGYTGELFF. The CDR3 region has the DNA TGCAGTGCTAGAGATACCCGGGGTTACACCGGGGAGCTGTTTTTT.

The DNA for the CDR3 is TGCAGCGTTGTCCCGGGGACTTATGGCTACACCTTC. As protein: CSVVPGTYGYTF. The chain links TRBV29-1 to TRBJ1-2; D may be TRBD1 (5 bases). The germline V gene encodes CDR1 SQVTM and CDR2 ANQGSEA. The V gene lost 4 bases and the J gene lost 5 bases, with 11 bases spanning the gap. The CDR3 length is 12 residues.

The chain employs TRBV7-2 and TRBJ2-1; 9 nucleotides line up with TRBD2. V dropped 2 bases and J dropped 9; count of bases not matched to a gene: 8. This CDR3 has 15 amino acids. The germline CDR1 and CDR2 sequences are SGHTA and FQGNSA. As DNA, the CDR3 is TGTGCCAGCAGCTTAACGGCGGGGGGGCTGGGTGAGCAGTTCTTC. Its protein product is CASSLTAGGLGEQFF.

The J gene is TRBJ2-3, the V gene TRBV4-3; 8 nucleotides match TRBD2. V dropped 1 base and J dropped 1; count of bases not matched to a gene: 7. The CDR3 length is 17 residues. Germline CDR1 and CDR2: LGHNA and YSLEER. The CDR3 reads CASSQGDISGGTDTQYF. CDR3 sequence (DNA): TGCGCCAGCAGCCAAGGTGACATTAGCGGGGGCACAGATACGCAGTATTTT.

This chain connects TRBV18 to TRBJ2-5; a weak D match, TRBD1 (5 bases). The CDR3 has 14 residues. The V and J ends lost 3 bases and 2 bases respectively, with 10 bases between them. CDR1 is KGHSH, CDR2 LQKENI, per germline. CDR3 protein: CASSPTQGQETQYF. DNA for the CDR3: TGTGCCAGCTCACCCACCCAGGGTCAAGAGACCCAGTACTTC.

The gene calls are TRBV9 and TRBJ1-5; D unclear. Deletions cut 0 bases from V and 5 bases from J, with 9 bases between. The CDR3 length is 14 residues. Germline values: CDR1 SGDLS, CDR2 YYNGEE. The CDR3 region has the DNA TGTGCCAGCAGCGTAGCTATCGCAGATCAGCCCCAGCATTTT. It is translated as CASSVAIADQPQHF.

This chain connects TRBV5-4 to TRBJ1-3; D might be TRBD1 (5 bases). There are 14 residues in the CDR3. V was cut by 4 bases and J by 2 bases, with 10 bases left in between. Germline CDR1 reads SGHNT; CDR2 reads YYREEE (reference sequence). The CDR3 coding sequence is TGTGCCAGCAGCCCCGGGACCGCTGGAAACACCATATATTTT. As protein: CASSPGTAGNTIYF.

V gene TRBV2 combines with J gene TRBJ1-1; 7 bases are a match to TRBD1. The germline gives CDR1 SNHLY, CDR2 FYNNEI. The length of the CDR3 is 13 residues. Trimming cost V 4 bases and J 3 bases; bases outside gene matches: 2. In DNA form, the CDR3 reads TGTGCCAGCAGTGGACAGGGAGACACTGAAGCTTTCTTT. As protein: CASSGQGDTEAFF.

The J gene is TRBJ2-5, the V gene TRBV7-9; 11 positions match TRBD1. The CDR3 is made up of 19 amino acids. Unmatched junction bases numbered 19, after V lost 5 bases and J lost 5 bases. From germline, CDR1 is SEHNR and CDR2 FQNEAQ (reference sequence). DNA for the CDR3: TGTGCCAGCAGCCGGAATCTTGGACAGGGGGCTTTTGTTTGGGAGACCCAGTACTTC. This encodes CASSRNLGQGAFVWETQYF.

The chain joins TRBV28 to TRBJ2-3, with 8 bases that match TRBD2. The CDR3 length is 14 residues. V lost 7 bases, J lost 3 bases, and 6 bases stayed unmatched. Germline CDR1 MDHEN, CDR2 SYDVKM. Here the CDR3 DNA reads TGTGCCAGCACCAAGGGACTAGTTACAGATACGCAGTATTTT. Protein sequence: CASTKGLVTDTQYF. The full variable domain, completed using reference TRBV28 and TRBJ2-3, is DVKVTQSSRYLVKRTGEKVFLECVQDMDHENMFWYRQDPGLGLRLIYFSYDVKMKEKGDIPEGYSVSREKKERFSLILESASTNQTSMYLCASTKGLVTDTQYFGPGTRLTVL.

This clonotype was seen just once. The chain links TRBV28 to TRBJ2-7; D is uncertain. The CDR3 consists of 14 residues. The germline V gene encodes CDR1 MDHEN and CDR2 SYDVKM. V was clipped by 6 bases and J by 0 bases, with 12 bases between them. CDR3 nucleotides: TGTGCCAGCAGCACTGGACCTAGCTCCTACGAGCAGTACGTC. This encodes CASSTGPSSYEQYV.

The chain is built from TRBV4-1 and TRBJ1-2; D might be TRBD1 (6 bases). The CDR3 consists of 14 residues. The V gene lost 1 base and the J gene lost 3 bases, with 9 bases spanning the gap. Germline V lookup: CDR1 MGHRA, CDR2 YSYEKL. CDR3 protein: CASSQGGQHYGYTF. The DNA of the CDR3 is TGCGCCAGCAGCCAAGGGGGACAACACTATGGCTACACCTTC.

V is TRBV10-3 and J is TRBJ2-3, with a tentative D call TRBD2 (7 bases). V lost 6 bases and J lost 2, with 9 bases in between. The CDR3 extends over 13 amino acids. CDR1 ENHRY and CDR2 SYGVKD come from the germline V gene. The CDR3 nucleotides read TGTGCCATCAGGGGGGGGCTCACAGATACGCAGTATTTT. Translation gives CAIRGGLTDTQYF.

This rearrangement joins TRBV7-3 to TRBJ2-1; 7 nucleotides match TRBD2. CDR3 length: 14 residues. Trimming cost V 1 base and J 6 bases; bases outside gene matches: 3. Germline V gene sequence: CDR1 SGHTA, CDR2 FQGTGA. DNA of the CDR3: TGTGCCAGCAGCTTAAGCGGGAGCTCCAATGAGCAGTTCTTC. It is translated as CASSLSGSSNEQFF.

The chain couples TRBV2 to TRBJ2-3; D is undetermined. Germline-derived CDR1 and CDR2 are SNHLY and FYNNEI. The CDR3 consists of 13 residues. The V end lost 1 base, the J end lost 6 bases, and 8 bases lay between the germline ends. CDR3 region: CASSEESGDTQYF. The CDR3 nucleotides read TGTGCCAGCAGTGAAGAGTCTGGGGATACGCAGTATTTT.

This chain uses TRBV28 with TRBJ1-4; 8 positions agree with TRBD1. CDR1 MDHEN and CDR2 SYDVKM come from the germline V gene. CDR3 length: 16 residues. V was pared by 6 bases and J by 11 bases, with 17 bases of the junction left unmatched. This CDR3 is CASSPGQGALNGKLFF. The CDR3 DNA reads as TGTGCCAGCAGCCCGGGGCAGGGGGCTTTAAACGGGAAACTGTTTTTT. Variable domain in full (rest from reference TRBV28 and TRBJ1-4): DVKVTQSSRYLVKRTGEKVFLECVQDMDHENMFWYRQDPGLGLRLIYFSYDVKMKEKGDIPEGYSVSREKKERFSLILESASTNQTSMYLCASSPGQGALNGKLFFGSGTQLSVL.

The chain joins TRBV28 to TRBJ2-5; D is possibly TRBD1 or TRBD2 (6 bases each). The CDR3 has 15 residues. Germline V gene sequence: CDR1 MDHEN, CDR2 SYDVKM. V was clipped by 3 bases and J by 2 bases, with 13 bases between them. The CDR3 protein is CASSFGGAGQETQYF. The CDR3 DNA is TGTGCCAGCAGTTTTGGGGGCGCGGGGCAAGAGACCCAGTACTTC.